The 4 T cell receptor beta chains in this list originate from one sample, sequenced in a study of T cell responses to AZD1222 COVID-19 vaccine. Assay used: immunoSEQ multiplex PCR; TCRdb lists only in-frame clones, some missing. The profile shows approximately 150,000 clones, roughly 92% of them singletons. The source was peripheral blood, collected on day 0 of AZD1222 vaccination. Every receptor here comes from an adult in good health.

This sequence joins TRBV6-6 and TRBJ2-7; D may be TRBD1 or TRBD2 (5 bases each). The germline CDR1 and CDR2 sequences are MNHNY and SVGAGI (reference sequence). This CDR3 has 15 residues. V lost 6 bases, J lost 2 bases, and 17 bases lay in between. The CDR3 is CASSDPGTVPYEQYF. The DNA for the CDR3 is TGTGCCAGCAGCGACCCCGGGACGGTACCCTACGAGCAGTACTTC.

The V call is TRBV2, the J call TRBJ2-7; D not resolved. Germline V gene data show CDR1 as SNHLY and CDR2 as FYNNEI. Trimming pared 7 bases from V and 5 bases from J, leaving 12 bases between. CDR3 length: 12 amino acids. CDR3 residues: CASTSPLHEQYF. The CDR3 coding sequence is TGTGCCAGCACCTCCCCCTTGCACGAGCAGTACTTC.

The chain joins TRBV13 to TRBJ2-5; D is undetermined. The germline V and J ends were trimmed by 0 bases and 0 bases, with 8 bases remaining between them. CDR3 length: 15 residues. Germline loops: CDR1 PRHDT, CDR2 FYEKMQ (reference sequence). This CDR3 reads CASSLGLRYQETQYF. The DNA for the CDR3 is TGTGCCAGCAGCTTAGGCCTTCGGTACCAAGAGACCCAGTACTTC.

This sequence joins TRBV6-4 and TRBJ2-1; either TRBD1 or TRBD2 may supply D (7 bases each). The CDR3 covers 13 residues. Germline values: CDR1 MRHNA, CDR2 SNTAGT. V shed 5 bases and J shed 9 bases, with 14 bases lying between them. CDR3 coding DNA: TGTGCCAGCAGTCCAACAGGGGAGGGTGAGCAGTTCTTC. Amino acid sequence: CASSPTGEGEQFF.